Described below is a single T cell receptor (beta chain) sequence and its context. The target antigen is unknown. The germline V gene encodes CDR1 DFQATT and CDR2 SNEGSKA (reference sequence). V was trimmed by 5 bases and J by 6 bases, leaving 14 bases between them. This CDR3 spans 13 amino acids. The sample belongs to a study of blood T cells in healthy people across ages. The study's findings and limits: Roughly linearly, TCR beta diversity per million T cells fell as age increased.

A J-beta primer mix and a sample-barcoded 5' primer were used in a second PCR of roughly 6 to 11 cycles. TCRdb reprocessed the 5' RACE reads with MiXCR, giving one entry per CDR3 protein. The table shows over a million distinct CDR3 sequences, with 42% occurring only once. Sequencing input: blood. This rearrangement joins TRBV20-1 to TRBJ2-1, with a weak D call TRBD2 (7 bases). This TCR came from a woman under 30 in good health. The CDR3 loop is CSALGGGRNEQFF. The CDR3 DNA reads as TGCAGTGCTTTGGGGGGGGGCCGCAATGAGCAGTTCTTC.